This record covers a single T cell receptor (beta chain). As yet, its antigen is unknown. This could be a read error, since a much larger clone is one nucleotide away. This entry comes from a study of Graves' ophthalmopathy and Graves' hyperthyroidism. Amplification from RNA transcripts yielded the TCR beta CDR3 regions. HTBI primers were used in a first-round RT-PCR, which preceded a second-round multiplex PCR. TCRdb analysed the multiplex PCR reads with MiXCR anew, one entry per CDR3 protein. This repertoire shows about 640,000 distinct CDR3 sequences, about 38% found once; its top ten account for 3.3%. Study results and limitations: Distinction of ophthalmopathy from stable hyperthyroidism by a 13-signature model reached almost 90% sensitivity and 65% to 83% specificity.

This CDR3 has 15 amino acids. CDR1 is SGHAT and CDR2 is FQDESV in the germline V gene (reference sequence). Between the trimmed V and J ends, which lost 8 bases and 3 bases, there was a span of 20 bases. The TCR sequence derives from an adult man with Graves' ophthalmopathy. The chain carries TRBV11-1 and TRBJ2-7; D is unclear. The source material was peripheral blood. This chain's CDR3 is CASRITGPNFYEQYF. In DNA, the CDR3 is TGTGCCAGCCGCATAACCGGGCCCAACTTCTACGAGCAGTACTTC.